The following is a T cell receptor (beta chain) sequence with its context. Its antigen is unidentified. This entry comes from a study of blood T cells in healthy people across ages. The study, taken as a whole, reports: Changes in expanded clonotypes were possibly confounded, as the CMV status of donors was unknown. A roughly linear age-dependent decrease characterized TCR beta diversity per million T cells.

A J-beta primer mix and a sample-barcoded 5' primer were used in a second PCR of about 7 to 12 cycles. Unique molecular identifiers of 12 random nucleotides labeled each cDNA. Using its own MiXCR run on the 5' RACE reads, TCRdb lists one record per CDR3 protein. The sample shows about 570,000 distinct CDR3 sequences, about 25% of them seen only once. Germline lookup yields CDR1 SEHNR and CDR2 FQNEAQ (reference sequence). The CDR3 has 13 amino acids. Trimming removed 5 bases at V and 4 bases at J, with 11 bases between. Another study also made use of these data, one on T cells of mothers and their children. As reported in that work: Maternal samples each gave over 9.5 million TCR beta CDR3 reads, and child samples approximately 2.8 million each.

Material: blood. The sequence was collected from a boy aged 2-15 years in good health. V and J are TRBV7-9 and TRBJ1-2, with D hard to call. The CDR3 bases are TGTGCCAGCAGCCCTCAAGAGGGCTATGGCTACACCTTC. This codes for CASSPQEGYGYTF.